The 21 T cell receptor beta chains listed next were all sequenced from one sample in a study of blood T cell repertoires in COVID-19. The protocol was immunoSEQ multiplex PCR, while the TCRdb copy is restricted to in-frame clones and leaves out a portion. The table shows 120,000 to 150,000 clones, with approximately 88% occurring only once. The sample taken for sequencing was PBMCs or T cells enriched from blood (not recorded which). These TCRs come from a man aged 35 to 55 with acute COVID-19.

The V gene is TRBV4-1, the J gene TRBJ2-7; perhaps TRBD2 as D (5 bases). This CDR3 has 16 amino acids. In germline, CDR1 is MGHRA, CDR2 YSYEKL. V gave up 1 base and J gave up 5 bases, with 18 bases separating them. The CDR3 DNA sequence: TGCGCCAGCAGCCAAGGAAGAGGAGTTCCCGGGGACGAGCAGTACTTC. It translates to CASSQGRGVPGDEQYF.

CDR3 nucleotide sequence: TGTGCCAGCAGCAAGGGAGCAACTAATGAAAAACTGTTTTTT. It codes for CASSKGATNEKLFF. The chain joins TRBV7-2 to TRBJ1-4; no clear D gene. The CDR3 totals 14 residues. Germline V lookup: CDR1 SGHTA, CDR2 FQGNSA. Trimming took 5 bases from V and 0 from J, leaving 7 bases between them.

In its sample, this clone was seen once. The chain has TRBV9 and TRBJ2-1; D call uncertain. This CDR3 is 12 amino acids long. The V end lost 4 bases, the J end lost 4 bases, and 6 bases lay between the germline ends. The germline gives CDR1 SGDLS, CDR2 YYNGEE. This CDR3 reads CASSQDYNEQFF. CDR3 sequence (DNA): TGTGCCAGCAGCCAGGATTACAATGAGCAGTTCTTC.

V gene TRBV10-2 combines with J gene TRBJ1-5; 8 bases agree with TRBD1. Trimming took 5 bases from V and 0 from J; bases not matched to a gene: 9. The CDR3 has 17 residues. Germline V gene sequence: CDR1 WSHSY, CDR2 SAAADI. CDR3 region: CASSPSRDRISNQPQHF. The CDR3 nucleotides read TGCGCCAGCAGTCCGTCCCGGGACAGGATTAGCAATCAGCCCCAGCATTTT.

This rearrangement joins TRBV24-1 to TRBJ2-1; perhaps TRBD2 as D (6 bases). The germline V and J ends were trimmed by 1 base and 8 bases, with 11 bases remaining between them. This CDR3 is 14 amino acids long. Germline lookup yields CDR1 KGHDR and CDR2 SFDVKD. CDR3 nucleotides: TGTGCCACCAGTGATTTAGGGCCGGGGGATGAGCAGTTCTTC. It specifies CATSDLGPGDEQFF.

The genes are TRBV9 and TRBJ2-4; tentative D call: TRBD2 (5 bases). CDR1 is SGDLS and CDR2 is YYNGEE in the germline V gene. The CDR3 is 13 residues long. Between the trimmed V and J ends, which lost 0 bases and 10 bases, there was a span of 11 bases. The CDR3 DNA reads TGTGCCAGCAGCGTAGAGGCCCGAGGGATTCAGTACTTC. Its translation: CASSVEARGIQYF.

The chain links TRBV6-5 to TRBJ1-6; 9 bases are a match to TRBD1. V shed 8 bases, J shed 8 bases, and the junction held 7 bases outside the gene matches. The CDR3 has 14 amino acids. Per the germline V gene, CDR1 is MNHEY and CDR2 is SVGAGI. CDR3 residues: CASGGTGGHSPLHF. As DNA, the CDR3 is TGTGCCAGCGGGGGCACAGGGGGCCATTCACCCCTCCACTTT.

This chain uses TRBV7-8 with TRBJ1-6; tentatively, D is TRBD1 (5 bases). The CDR3 sequence is 15 residues long. With 1 base removed from V and 10 bases from J, the gap between germline ends came to 14 bases. Germline V gene lookup returns CDR1 SGHVS and CDR2 FQNEAQ. The CDR3 DNA follows: TGTGCCAGCAGCTTAGGATTCAGGGATGGGTCACCCCTCCACTTT. This sequence encodes CASSLGFRDGSPLHF. The complete variable domain, with remaining parts taken from reference TRBV7-8 and TRBJ1-6, reads GAGVSQSPRYKVAKRGQDVALRCDPISGHVSLFWYQQALGQGPEFLTYFQNEAQLDKSGLPSDRFFAERPEGSVSTLKIQRTQQEDSAVYLCASSLGFRDGSPLHFGNGTRLTVT.

CDR3 protein: CASSLMSGDNEQFF. The CDR3 bases are TGCGCCAGCAGCTTGATGTCCGGGGACAATGAGCAGTTCTTC. The V gene is TRBV5-1, the J gene TRBJ2-1; tentatively, D is TRBD2 (5 bases). The germline V and J ends were trimmed by 1 base and 5 bases, with 10 bases remaining between them. Germline V gene sequence: CDR1 SGHRS, CDR2 YFSETQ. The CDR3 totals 14 residues.

This clone was detected once. The rearrangement links TRBV5-1 to TRBJ2-2; perhaps TRBD2 as D (5 bases). Germline V gene data show CDR1 as SGHRS and CDR2 as YFSETQ. The CDR3 totals 17 residues. Trimming pared 2 bases from V and 1 base from J, leaving 15 bases between. This CDR3 is CASSLGVSGMNTGELFF. DNA of the CDR3: TGCGCCAGCAGCTTAGGAGTGTCGGGAATGAACACCGGGGAGCTGTTTTTT.

The rearrangement joins TRBV6-5 to TRBJ1-6; D possibly corresponds to TRBD1 (5 bases). Trimming pared 0 bases from V and 6 bases from J, leaving 12 bases between. The germline V gene has CDR1 MNHEY and CDR2 SVGAGI. The CDR3 is 16 amino acids. CDR3 DNA: TGTGCCAGCAGTTACTCATCCCGACAGATTAATTCACCCCTCCACTTT. Protein product: CASSYSSRQINSPLHF.

This clone was counted once. This chain uses TRBV4-3 with TRBJ2-7, with D perhaps matching TRBD1 (6 bases). Between the trimmed V and J ends, which lost 2 bases and 0 bases, there was a span of 20 bases. This CDR3 is 18 amino acids long. Germline CDR1 reads LGHNA; CDR2 reads YSLEER. CDR3: CASSQQWQGSRSSYEQYF. CDR3 sequence (DNA): TGCGCCAGCAGCCAACAATGGCAGGGGTCCAGGAGCTCCTACGAGCAGTACTTC.

The chain couples TRBV11-2 to TRBJ1-4, with D uncertain. Germline CDR1 reads SGHAT; CDR2 reads FQNNGV. This CDR3 spans 14 amino acids. Trimming stripped 5 bases from V and 4 bases from J, with 11 bases between. This chain's CDR3 is CASSVGGGNEKLFF. CDR3 in DNA: TGTGCCAGCAGCGTGGGAGGCGGTAATGAAAAACTGTTTTTT.

The chain is built from TRBV9 and TRBJ2-1, with 8 positions matching TRBD2. The CDR3 contains 17 residues. Losses at the gene ends were 4 bases for V and 0 bases for J; bases not matched to a gene: 9. CDR1 and CDR2 from the germline V gene are SGDLS and YYNGEE. CDR3 region: CASSPSLRGGSYNEQFF. The CDR3 region has the DNA TGTGCCAGCAGCCCCAGCTTACGGGGGGGCTCCTACAATGAGCAGTTCTTC.

There are a few counts of this clone. The rearrangement uses TRBV5-4 and TRBJ2-1, with D possibly TRBD2 on 6 matching bases. V lost 3 bases and J lost 5, with 15 bases in between. The germline V gene encodes CDR1 SGHNT and CDR2 YYREEE (reference sequence). The CDR3 length is 15 residues. CDR3 bases: TGTGCCAGCAGCTATTTAGCGGAGAATCACAATGAGCAGTTCTTC. The encoded protein is CASSYLAENHNEQFF.

This clone appeared a few times. The chain is built from TRBV10-3 and TRBJ1-1; D unresolved. This CDR3 has 15 amino acids. The V and J ends lost 0 bases and 3 bases respectively, with 11 bases between them. Germline V gene sequence: CDR1 ENHRY, CDR2 SYGVKD. This CDR3 is CAISESESLDTEAFF. CDR3 DNA: TGTGCCATCAGTGAGTCGGAGAGTCTTGACACTGAAGCTTTCTTT.

V usage is TRBV9 and J usage is TRBJ2-1; 12 bases line up with TRBD2. With 0 bases clipped from V and 9 bases from J, the junction kept 7 bases outside the gene matches. The CDR3 is 16 residues long. CDR1 and CDR2 (germline): SGDLS, YYNGEE. The CDR3 protein is CASSVVGTSGRSEQFF. CDR3 DNA: TGTGCCAGCAGCGTAGTCGGGACTAGCGGGCGTAGTGAGCAGTTCTTC.

The rearrangement joins TRBV5-6 to TRBJ2-7, with TRBD2 identical over 7 bases. Germline V gives CDR1 SGHDT, CDR2 YYEEEE. This CDR3 is built from 16 residues. The ends lost 0 bases at V and 0 bases at J; junction bases unmatched: 6. In nucleotides, the CDR3 is TGTGCCAGCAGCTTGGGGCTAGCGGCAATCTCCTACGAGCAGTACTTC. This gives the protein CASSLGLAAISYEQYF. Full variable domain (remainder filled in from reference TRBV5-6 and TRBJ2-7): DAGVTQSPTHLIKTRGQQVTLRCSPKSGHDTVSWYQQALGQGPQFIFQYYEEEERQRGNFPDRFSGHQFPNYSSELNVNALLLGDSALYLCASSLGLAAISYEQYFGPGTRLTVT.

V gene TRBV9 combines with J gene TRBJ1-3; D ambiguous. Germline assignment: CDR1 SGDLS and CDR2 YYNGEE. Trimming removed 4 bases at V and 4 bases at J, with 12 bases between. The CDR3 sequence is 14 residues long. The DNA for the CDR3 is TGTGCCAGCAGCCCCTCGGGAGGCGGAAACACCATATATTTT. It yields the protein CASSPSGGGNTIYF.

The rearrangement links TRBV4-3 to TRBJ2-2, with TRBD2 matching 9 bases. CDR1 and CDR2 (germline): LGHNA, YSLEER. V lost 0 bases and J lost 2; bases outside the gene matches: 1. The CDR3 is 16 amino acids. The DNA for the CDR3 is TGCGCCAGCAGCCAAGAACTAGCGGGTAACACCGGGGAGCTGTTTTTT. Translation gives CASSQELAGNTGELFF.

J is TRBJ1-6 and V is TRBV6-2 or TRBV6-3; 7 nucleotides align to TRBD1. The V segment lost 6 bases and the J segment 7 bases; nucleotides outside the gene matches: 12. Looked up from germline, CDR1 is MNHEY and CDR2 is SVGEGT. The CDR3 has 16 residues. The CDR3 sequence is CASSRGRQGVNSPLHF. The CDR3 nucleotides are TGTGCCAGCAGCCGCGGTCGGCAGGGGGTGAATTCACCCCTCCACTTT.